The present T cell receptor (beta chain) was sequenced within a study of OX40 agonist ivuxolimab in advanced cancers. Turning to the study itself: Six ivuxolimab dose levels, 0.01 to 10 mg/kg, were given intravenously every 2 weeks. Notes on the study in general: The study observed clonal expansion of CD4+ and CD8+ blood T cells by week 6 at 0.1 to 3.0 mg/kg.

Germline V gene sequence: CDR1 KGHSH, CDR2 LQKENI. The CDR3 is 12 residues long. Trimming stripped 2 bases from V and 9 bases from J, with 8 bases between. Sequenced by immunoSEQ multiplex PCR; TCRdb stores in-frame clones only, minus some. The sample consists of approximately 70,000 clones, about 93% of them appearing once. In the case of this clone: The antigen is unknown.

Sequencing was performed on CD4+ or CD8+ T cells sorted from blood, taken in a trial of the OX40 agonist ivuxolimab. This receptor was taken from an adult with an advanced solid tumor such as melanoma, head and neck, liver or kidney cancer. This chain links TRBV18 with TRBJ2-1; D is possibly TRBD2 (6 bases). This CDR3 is CASSPLGGEQFF. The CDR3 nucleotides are TGTGCCAGCTCACCATTGGGGGGTGAGCAGTTCTTC.